This T cell receptor (beta chain) was identified during a study of T cells in Graves' hyperthyroidism and ophthalmopathy. The study, taken as a whole, reports: The model identified upcoming ophthalmopathy a median about six months ahead of onset.

This clonotype was detected only a few times. Its antigen is unknown. Diagnoses rested on clinical symptoms, serum thyroxine and TRAb, thyroid ultrasound and orbital computed tomography. RNA transcripts gave rise to amplified TCR beta CDR3 regions. First-round RT-PCR with HTBI primers amplified the TCR CDR3 region. TCRdb re-called the multiplex PCR reads with MiXCR, one entry per CDR3 protein. Of 500,000 to 800,000 distinct CDR3 sequences listed, roughly 46% are singletons. CDR1 SNHLY and CDR2 FYNNEI come from the germline V gene. This CDR3 has 12 residues. The V gene lost 4 bases and the J gene lost 7 bases, with 11 bases spanning the gap.

This TCR came from an adult man with Graves' disease, either hyperthyroidism or ophthalmopathy (not recorded which). This chain connects TRBV2 to TRBJ2-7; D ambiguous. Input material: peripheral blood or thyroid tissue (not recorded which). The CDR3 loop is CASSGDWWEQYF. The CDR3 DNA sequence: TGTGCCAGCAGTGGAGACTGGTGGGAGCAGTACTTC.